A single sample gave rise to the 14 T cell receptor beta chains below, sequenced in a study of shared clonotypes between healthy human individuals. Produced via immunoSEQ multiplex PCR; TCRdb's table is partial and in-frame only. The sample lists approximately 500,000 clones, almost 80% occurring once. Sequencing was performed on PBMCs. All receptors derive from a middle-aged woman in good health. Some clones in this sample may be carry-over from other donors' samples.

The chain couples TRBV27 to TRBJ2-1; 11 bases fit TRBD2. J lost 8 bases, V lost 6 bases, and 9 bases had no gene match. Germline assignment: CDR1 MNHEY and CDR2 SMNVEV (reference sequence). The CDR3 is 15 residues long. The CDR3 protein is CASSHLAGGGYEQFF. The CDR3 DNA sequence: TGTGCCAGCAGCCATCTAGCGGGAGGAGGCTATGAGCAGTTCTTC.

As regards this clone: This likely comes from a read error, as the CDR3 has no conserved phenylalanine or tryptophan at its end. This chain joins TRBV5-4 and TRBJ2-7; D unresolved. Trimming removed 4 bases at V and 5 bases at J, with 16 bases between. This CDR3 is built from 14 residues. Looked up from germline, CDR1 is SGHNT and CDR2 is YYREEE (reference sequence). CDR3 in DNA: TGTGCCAGCAGCCTGGACGGCGTTCGTCACGAGCAGTACTCC. The encoded protein is CASSLDGVRHEQYS.

The chain combines TRBV7-2 with TRBJ1-3, with D possibly being TRBD1 (6 bases). V was clipped by 6 bases and J by 2 bases, with 11 bases between them. Germline values: CDR1 SGHTA, CDR2 FQGNSA. This CDR3 spans 14 amino acids. DNA of the CDR3: TGTGCCAGCAGGTTTGAGGGGGCTGGAAACACCATATATTTT. Translation: CASRFEGAGNTIYF.

This chain connects TRBV28 to TRBJ1-5; D gene uncertain. The V gene's germline CDR1 is MDHEN and CDR2 SYDVKM. V lost 10 bases and J 2 bases, leaving 15 bases between the germline ends. This CDR3 comprises 14 residues. The CDR3 protein is CATQESGGNQPQHF. The CDR3 coding sequence is TGTGCCACCCAAGAATCGGGCGGCAATCAGCCCCAGCATTTT.

V usage is TRBV30 and J usage is TRBJ2-2, with TRBD1 identical over 8 bases. With 3 bases clipped from V and 6 bases from J, the junction kept 3 bases outside the gene matches. Per the germline V gene, CDR1 is GTSNPN and CDR2 is SVGIG (reference sequence). The CDR3 has 13 amino acids. CDR3 bases: TGTGCCTGGAGAACAGGGGGGTCCGGGGAGCTGTTTTTT. Its protein is CAWRTGGSGELFF.

The chain couples TRBV29-1 to TRBJ2-2; TRBD2 is a possible D gene (5 bases). V was clipped by 6 bases and J by 6 bases, with 14 bases between them. The CDR3 length is 13 residues. Looked up from germline, CDR1 is SQVTM and CDR2 is ANQGSEA. The CDR3 spells CSVGTLVPGELFF. CDR3 bases: TGCAGCGTGGGCACACTAGTTCCCGGGGAGCTGTTTTTT.

V usage is TRBV5-1 and J usage is TRBJ2-3, with D perhaps TRBD1 (6 bases). The CDR3 consists of 14 residues. The V end lost 0 bases, the J end lost 4 bases, and 9 bases lay between the germline ends. Per germline, CDR1 SGHRS and CDR2 YFSETQ. The chain's CDR3 is CASSLGGPSDTQYF. The CDR3 DNA is TGCGCCAGCAGCTTGGGGGGGCCTTCAGATACGCAGTATTTT.

This clone was counted once. J is TRBJ2-3 and V is TRBV2, with TRBD1 matching over 10 bases. V gave up 5 bases and J gave up 4 bases; unmatched junction bases: 3. CDR3 length: 14 amino acids. Germline-derived CDR1 and CDR2 are SNHLY and FYNNEI. This chain's CDR3 is CASSLGQGPDTQYF. In DNA form, the CDR3 reads TGTGCCAGCAGTCTGGGACAGGGGCCAGATACGCAGTATTTT.

This clone occurred a few times. The chain uses TRBV15 and TRBJ1-5; D perhaps matches TRBD1 (5 bases). The V end was cut by 3 bases, the J end by 9 bases, with 15 bases between. This CDR3 comprises 14 residues. Per germline, CDR1 LNHNV and CDR2 YYDKDF (reference sequence). In nucleotides, the CDR3 is TGTGCCACCAGCAGTACGGGGCAGAAACGGCCCCAGCATTTT. It encodes CATSSTGQKRPQHF.

On this clone: A much larger clonotype is one base distant, so this may be a read error. Other DNA sequences from this sample encode an identical CDR3 as well. The chain couples TRBV27 to TRBJ1-2, with unresolved D. The CDR3 covers 14 residues. Germline lookup yields CDR1 MNHEY and CDR2 SMNVEV (reference sequence). The CDR3 DNA reads TGCGCCAGCAGTTTACGCGGCCCTAACTATGGCTACACCTTC. Its protein is CASSLRGPNYGYTF.

This chain joins TRBV5-4 and TRBJ2-2; the D gene could be TRBD1 or TRBD2 (5 bases each). Germline CDR1 is SGHNT and CDR2 is YYREEE (reference sequence). The CDR3 loop spans 16 amino acids. V was cut by 2 bases and J by 5 bases, with 16 bases left in between. The CDR3 here is CASSFGIARQTGELFF. The CDR3 region has the DNA TGTGCCAGCAGCTTTGGCATAGCGAGACAGACCGGGGAGCTGTTTTTT.

The rearrangement uses TRBV9 and TRBJ2-5, with D unclear. This CDR3 is built from 13 residues. Germline-derived CDR1 and CDR2 are SGDLS and YYNGEE. V was shortened by 4 bases and J by 4 bases, with 11 bases between the two germline ends. CDR3 sequence: CASSSRFRETQYF. Written as DNA, the CDR3 is TGTGCCAGCAGCTCCAGGTTTCGAGAGACCCAGTACTTC.

The chain has TRBV29-1 and TRBJ1-2, with D tentatively TRBD1 (6 bases). Germline V CDR1 and CDR2: SQVTM, ANQGSEA. CDR3 length: 18 amino acids. V was shortened by 0 bases and J by 2 bases, with 22 bases between the two germline ends. Here the CDR3 reads CSVEDLGTSGRSNYGYTF. The DNA of the CDR3 is TGCAGCGTTGAAGATCTGGGGACAAGTGGGCGGAGCAACTATGGCTACACCTTC.

The chain recombines TRBV7-9 with TRBJ2-3; D call uncertain. Per the germline V gene, CDR1 is SEHNR and CDR2 is FQNEAQ (reference sequence). V gave up 4 bases and J gave up 7 bases, with 9 bases separating them. CDR3 length: 12 residues. The CDR3: CASSSTSYTQYF. The CDR3 bases are TGTGCCAGCAGCTCAACCTCCTATACGCAGTATTTT. Full variable domain (remainder filled in from reference TRBV7-9 and TRBJ2-3): DTGVSQNPRHKITKRGQNVTFRCDPISEHNRLYWYRQTLGQGPEFLTYFQNEAQLEKSRLLSDRFSAERPKGSFSTLEIQRTEQGDSAMYLCASSSTSYTQYFGPGTRLTVL.